This passage covers 21 T cell receptor beta chains from one sample sequenced in a study of blood T cell repertoires in COVID-19. Repertoires were generated with immunoSEQ multiplex PCR, while TCRdb's copy carries only in-frame clones and drops some. The repertoire holds 250,000 to 300,000 clones, roughly four fifths seen once, with 4.1% in the top ten. Sequencing used PBMCs or T cells enriched from blood (not recorded which). These receptors originate from a man aged 25-40 years with acute COVID-19.

The rearrangement links TRBV6-5 to TRBJ1-2; the D gene is possibly TRBD1 (5 bases). Germline values: CDR1 MNHEY, CDR2 SVGAGI. Trimming removed 2 bases at V and 4 bases at J, with 8 bases between. This CDR3 has 13 residues. The CDR3 is CASSYDRLYGYTF. CDR3 coding DNA: TGTGCCAGCAGTTACGACAGACTCTATGGCTACACCTTC.

This chain connects TRBV11-1 to TRBJ2-5; possibly TRBD2 for D (5 bases). CDR3 length: 16 amino acids. The germline V and J ends were trimmed by 3 bases and 1 base, with 15 bases remaining between them. CDR1 SGHAT and CDR2 FQDESV come from the germline V gene (reference sequence). The CDR3 is CASSLWSLASQETQYF. Here the CDR3 DNA reads TGTGCCAGCAGCTTGTGGTCCTTAGCGAGCCAAGAGACCCAGTACTTC.

This clone came up once. This chain connects TRBV11-2 to TRBJ2-7; 9 positions match TRBD2. This CDR3 is 13 amino acids long. The trim removed 4 bases at V and 6 bases at J, leaving 4 bases unmatched. Germline values: CDR1 SGHAT, CDR2 FQNNGV. CDR3 in DNA: TGTGCCAGCAGCTGGACTAGCGCCGTCGAGCAGTACGTC. Its protein is CASSWTSAVEQYV.

The genes are TRBV4-2 and TRBJ2-1; 11 nucleotides line up with TRBD2. Trimming at V came to 4 bases and at J to 0 bases, leaving 14 bases not matched to a gene. In germline, CDR1 is LGHNA, CDR2 YNFKEQ. The CDR3 is made up of 20 amino acids. The CDR3 region is CASSLTGLAGGLSSYNEQFF. As DNA, the CDR3 is TGTGCCAGCAGCCTCACCGGGCTAGCGGGAGGCCTGAGCTCCTACAATGAGCAGTTCTTC.

In this sample, this clone turned up once. The chain uses TRBV6-4 and TRBJ2-2; TRBD1 aligns across 7 bases. CDR1 and CDR2 from the germline V gene are MRHNA and SNTAGT. The CDR3 has 15 residues. J lost 5 bases, V lost 6 bases, and 9 bases had no gene match. The CDR3 region is CASSEKGAVTGELFF. Written as DNA, the CDR3 is TGTGCCAGCAGCGAGAAGGGGGCTGTTACCGGGGAGCTGTTTTTT.

V and J are TRBV7-8 and TRBJ2-2; 8 positions agree with TRBD2. V dropped 3 bases and J dropped 3; count of bases not matched to a gene: 0. The CDR3 loop spans 14 amino acids. The germline gives CDR1 SGHVS, CDR2 FQNEAQ. The CDR3 spells CASSLGLDTGELFF. The CDR3, as DNA: TGTGCCAGCAGCTTGGGACTAGACACCGGGGAGCTGTTTTTT.

The gene calls are TRBV5-1 and TRBJ1-6; the match to TRBD1 covers 8 bases. The germline V gene encodes CDR1 SGHRS and CDR2 YFSETQ. CDR3 length equals 16 residues. Trimming at V came to 4 bases and at J to 7 bases, leaving 10 bases not matched to a gene. CDR3 nucleotide sequence: TGCGCCAGCAGCGGTACCGACAGGGGCGGGAATTCACCCCTCCACTTT. Translation: CASSGTDRGGNSPLHF.

V usage is TRBV6-2 or TRBV6-3 and J usage is TRBJ2-7, with TRBD2 identical over 15 bases. The CDR3 runs to 16 residues. The germline CDR1 and CDR2 sequences are MNHEY and SVGEGT. With V trimmed by 5 bases and J by 1 base, 3 bases remained unmatched. CDR3 sequence (DNA): TGTGCCAGCAGTCTAGGGACTAGCGGGGGGTCCTACGAGCAGTACGTC. Protein sequence: CASSLGTSGGSYEQYV.

This clone was seen ten or more times. The CDR3 sequence is CASSLSRGGWDEQFF. The CDR3 bases are TGTGCCAGCAGCTTATCCAGGGGCGGATGGGATGAGCAGTTCTTC. V gene TRBV7-8 combines with J gene TRBJ2-1; tentatively, D is TRBD1 (6 bases). The CDR3 covers 15 residues. Trimming shortened V by 2 bases and J by 8 bases, and 16 bases separated the two germline ends. The V gene's germline CDR1 is SGHVS and CDR2 FQNEAQ.

This clone was detected only once. The chain links TRBV6-6 to TRBJ1-3; TRBD1 might be the D (6 bases). The V gene's germline CDR1 is MNHNY and CDR2 SVGAGI (reference sequence). The length of the CDR3 is 14 residues. Between the trimmed V and J ends, which lost 4 bases and 9 bases, there was a span of 16 bases. Here the CDR3 DNA reads TGTGCCAGCAGTTTGGGACAATGGGATGCCACCATATATTTT. As protein: CASSLGQWDATIYF.

The gene calls are TRBV19 and TRBJ2-6; D is uncertain. V lost 5 bases to trimming and J lost 4 bases, with 9 bases between them. CDR1 is LNHDA, CDR2 SQIVND, per germline (reference sequence). This CDR3 has 14 amino acids. For the CDR3, the DNA is TGTGCCAGTAGTCGGTATCGAGGGGCCAACGTCCTGACTTTC. Amino acids: CASSRYRGANVLTF.

This chain joins TRBV6-5 and TRBJ2-2; tentatively, D is TRBD1 (5 bases). The ends were cut back, 8 bases at V and 1 base at J, with 11 bases in the middle. CDR3 size: 14 residues. Looked up from germline, CDR1 is MNHEY and CDR2 is SVGAGI. CDR3 amino acids: CASWQDMNTGELFF. The CDR3 DNA is TGTGCCAGCTGGCAGGACATGAACACCGGGGAGCTGTTTTTT.

The chain employs TRBV11-2 and TRBJ1-2, with unresolved D. V lost 0 bases and J 3 bases, leaving 17 bases between the germline ends. Germline loops: CDR1 SGHAT, CDR2 FQNNGV. The CDR3 extends over 17 amino acids. CDR3 sequence reads: CASSLDSQREDHYGYTF. The CDR3 DNA reads as TGTGCCAGCAGCTTAGATTCTCAGCGGGAGGATCACTATGGCTACACCTTC.

Concerning this clone: A junction end diverges from the germline sequence, so it may reflect a read error. The chain combines TRBV5-1 with TRBJ2-2; 10 nucleotides match TRBD2. The CDR3 is made up of 15 amino acids. Germline CDR1 SGHRS, CDR2 YFSETQ. CDR3 region: CASSLLAGKGGELFF. The DNA of the CDR3 is TGTGCCAGCAGCTTACTAGCGGGAAAGGGCGGGGAGCTGTTTTTT.

The chain uses TRBV7-2 and TRBJ2-2; no clear D. Germline CDR1 reads SGHTA; CDR2 reads FQGNSA. V was shortened by 4 bases and J by 6 bases, with 6 bases between the two germline ends. The CDR3 covers 12 residues. The CDR3 nucleotides are TGTGCCAGCAGCTCGTTCGCCGGGGAGCTGTTTTTT. The encoded protein is CASSSFAGELFF. The full variable domain, rest sourced from reference TRBV7-2 and TRBJ2-2, is GAGVSQSPSNKVTEKGKDVELRCDPISGHTALYWYRQSLGQGLEFLIYFQGNSAPDKSGLPSDRFSAERTGGSVSTLTIQRTQQEDSAVYLCASSSFAGELFFGEGSRLTVL.

For the CDR3, the DNA is TGTGCCAGCAGCCCCGACTCGCTATCGGTCTCTCAGTCCGTC. It is translated as CASSPDSLSVSQSV. This chain joins TRBV11-3 and TRBJ2-7; no clear D. This CDR3 region has 14 residues. Per germline, CDR1 SGHNT and CDR2 YENEEA.

CDR3 coding DNA: TGTGCCAGCAGCATAGGGGGGAGGACGGGAGACACTGAAGCTTTCTTT. Its protein is CASSIGGRTGDTEAFF. This chain connects TRBV9 to TRBJ1-1, with D perhaps matching TRBD1 (6 bases). CDR3 length: 16 amino acids. Trimming removed 4 bases at V and 3 bases at J, with 19 bases between. Germline V gene lookup returns CDR1 SGDLS and CDR2 YYNGEE.

The V and J genes are TRBV28 and TRBJ1-5, with TRBD1 matching over 11 bases. The germline gives CDR1 MDHEN, CDR2 SYDVKM. V gave up 3 bases and J gave up 0 bases; unmatched junction bases: 4. This CDR3 spans 17 amino acids. CDR3 sequence reads: CASSLGTGGFSNQPQHF. As DNA, the CDR3 is TGTGCCAGCAGTTTGGGGACAGGGGGTTTTAGCAATCAGCCCCAGCATTTT. Together with reference TRBV28 and TRBJ1-5, the CDR3 gives the full variable domain: DVKVTQSSRYLVKRTGEKVFLECVQDMDHENMFWYRQDPGLGLRLIYFSYDVKMKEKGDIPEGYSVSREKKERFSLILESASTNQTSMYLCASSLGTGGFSNQPQHFGDGTRLSIL.

The gene calls are TRBV6-5 and TRBJ1-5; unclear D gene. V was cut by 4 bases and J by 4 bases, with 14 bases left in between. Looked up from germline, CDR1 is MNHEY and CDR2 is SVGAGI. The length of the CDR3 is 15 residues. In DNA form, the CDR3 reads TGTGCCAGCAGTTCCGACCGACGGGAGAATCAGCCCCAGCATTTT. This gives the protein CASSSDRRENQPQHF.

This chain joins TRBV24-1 and TRBJ2-4; D might be TRBD1 (6 bases). The CDR3 extends over 15 amino acids. V was pared by 3 bases and J by 7 bases, with 15 bases between. CDR1 and CDR2 from the germline V gene are KGHDR and SFDVKD. The CDR3 sequence is CATSDPFRQGNIQYF. CDR3 DNA sequence: TGTGCCACCAGTGATCCGTTTCGGCAGGGGAACATTCAGTACTTC.

The chain employs TRBV6-5 and TRBJ1-1; no clear D. Germline lookup yields CDR1 MNHEY and CDR2 SVGAGI. V was clipped by 6 bases and J by 0 bases, with 14 bases between them. The CDR3 consists of 15 residues. The CDR3 DNA reads TGTGCCAGCAGAAGAGAGCCTCCGTTGAACACTGAAGCTTTCTTT. It specifies CASRREPPLNTEAFF.